Given below is one T cell receptor (beta chain) in context. These data belong to a study of blood T cell repertoires in COVID-19. Turning to the study itself: Researchers got acute and convalescent COVID-19 samples from the United States, Italy and Spain. The analysed material was cDNA or gDNA that came from T cells, B-cell-depleted T cells, or PBMCs.

Per germline, CDR1 SGHDT and CDR2 YYEEEE. The V end lost 1 base, the J end lost 4 bases, and 8 bases lay between the germline ends. The CDR3 runs 14 residues. In the original analysis: Reference gene primer amplification in the assay estimated nucleated cell counts. Sequenced by immunoSEQ multiplex PCR; TCRdb stores in-frame clones only, minus some. That table furnishes V, J and clone size, whereas the DNA furnished D and trimming. Found here are approximately 210,000 clones, roughly 82% of them singletons; the top ten hold 9.5% to 15%. Sequenced sample: peripheral blood. This clonotype originated in a woman aged 40 to 49 with acute or convalescent COVID-19. The rearrangement links TRBV5-6 to TRBJ2-2; D unresolved. The CDR3 sequence: CASSLLVGTGELFF. The CDR3 DNA reads TGTGCCAGCAGCTTGCTAGTGGGCACCGGGGAGCTGTTTTTT.